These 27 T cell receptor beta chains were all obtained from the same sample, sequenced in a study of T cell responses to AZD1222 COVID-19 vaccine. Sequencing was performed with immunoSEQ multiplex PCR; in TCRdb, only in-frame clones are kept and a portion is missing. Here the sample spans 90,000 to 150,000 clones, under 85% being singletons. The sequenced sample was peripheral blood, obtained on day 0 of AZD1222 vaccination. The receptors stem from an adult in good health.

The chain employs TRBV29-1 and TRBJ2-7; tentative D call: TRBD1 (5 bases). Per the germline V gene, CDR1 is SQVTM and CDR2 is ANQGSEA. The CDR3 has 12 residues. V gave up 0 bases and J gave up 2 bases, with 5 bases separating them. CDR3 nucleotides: TGCAGCGTTGAAGAGGACACCTACGAGCAGTACTTC. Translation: CSVEEDTYEQYF.

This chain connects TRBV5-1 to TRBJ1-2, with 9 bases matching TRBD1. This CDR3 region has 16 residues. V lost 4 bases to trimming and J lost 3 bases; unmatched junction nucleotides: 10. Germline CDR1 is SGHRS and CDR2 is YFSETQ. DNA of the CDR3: TGCGCCAGCAGCCCCAGAGTGACAGGGGGGGACTATGGCTACACCTTC. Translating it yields CASSPRVTGGDYGYTF.

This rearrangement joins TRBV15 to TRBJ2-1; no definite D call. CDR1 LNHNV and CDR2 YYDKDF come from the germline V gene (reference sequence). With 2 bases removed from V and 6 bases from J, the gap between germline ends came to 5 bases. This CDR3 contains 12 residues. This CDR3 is CATSRLFNEQFF. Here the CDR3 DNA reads TGTGCCACCAGCAGATTGTTCAATGAGCAGTTCTTC.

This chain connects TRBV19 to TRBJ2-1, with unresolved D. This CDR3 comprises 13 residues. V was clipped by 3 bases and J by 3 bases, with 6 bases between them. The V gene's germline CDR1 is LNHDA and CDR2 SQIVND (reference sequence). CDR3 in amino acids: CASSMSSYNEQFF. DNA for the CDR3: TGTGCCAGTAGTATGAGCAGCTACAATGAGCAGTTCTTC.

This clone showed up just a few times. CDR3: CASSQGSRGWHEKLFF. The CDR3 DNA reads as TGCGCCAGCAGCCAAGGGAGCAGGGGGTGGCATGAAAAACTGTTTTTT. This sequence joins TRBV4-3 and TRBJ1-4, with TRBD1 matching 7 bases. The CDR3 loop spans 16 amino acids. V trimming: 1 base; J trimming: 6 bases; junction bases outside the gene matches: 8. Per germline, CDR1 LGHNA and CDR2 YSLEER.

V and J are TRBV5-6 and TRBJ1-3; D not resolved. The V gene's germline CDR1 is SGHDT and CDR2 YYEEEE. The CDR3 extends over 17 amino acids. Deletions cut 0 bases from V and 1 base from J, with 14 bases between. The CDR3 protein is CASSLVAVGLSGNTIYF. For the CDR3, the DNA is TGTGCCAGCAGCTTGGTGGCAGTCGGCTTGTCTGGAAACACCATATATTTT. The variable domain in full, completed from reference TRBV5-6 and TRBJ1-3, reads DAGVTQSPTHLIKTRGQQVTLRCSPKSGHDTVSWYQQALGQGPQFIFQYYEEEERQRGNFPDRFSGHQFPNYSSELNVNALLLGDSALYLCASSLVAVGLSGNTIYFGEGSWLTVV.

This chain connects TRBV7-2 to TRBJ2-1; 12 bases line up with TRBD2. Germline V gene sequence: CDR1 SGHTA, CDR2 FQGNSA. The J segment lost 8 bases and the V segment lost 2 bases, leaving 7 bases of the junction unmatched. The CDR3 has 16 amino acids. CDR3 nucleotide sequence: TGTGCCAGCAGCTTAACCCTAGCGGGGGGGCGGCATGAGCAGTTCTTC. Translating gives CASSLTLAGGRHEQFF.

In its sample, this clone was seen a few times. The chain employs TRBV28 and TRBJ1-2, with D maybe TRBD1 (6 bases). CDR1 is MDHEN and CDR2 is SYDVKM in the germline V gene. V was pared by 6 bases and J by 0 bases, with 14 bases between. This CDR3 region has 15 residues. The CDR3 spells CASRYRDGANYGYTF. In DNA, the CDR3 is TGTGCCAGCAGGTACAGGGACGGAGCTAACTATGGCTACACCTTC.

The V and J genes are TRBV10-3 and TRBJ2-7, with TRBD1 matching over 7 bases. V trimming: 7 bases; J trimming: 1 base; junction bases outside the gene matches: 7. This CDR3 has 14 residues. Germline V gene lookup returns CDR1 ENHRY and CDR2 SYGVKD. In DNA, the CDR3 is TGTGCCATCACCGAACCGGGACAGTCCTACGAGCAGTACTTC. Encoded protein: CAITEPGQSYEQYF.

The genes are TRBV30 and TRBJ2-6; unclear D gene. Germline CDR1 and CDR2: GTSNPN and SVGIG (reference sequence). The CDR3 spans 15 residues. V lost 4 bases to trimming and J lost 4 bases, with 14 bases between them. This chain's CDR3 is CAWNMDPSGANVLTF. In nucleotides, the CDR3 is TGTGCCTGGAACATGGACCCTTCCGGGGCCAACGTCCTGACTTTC. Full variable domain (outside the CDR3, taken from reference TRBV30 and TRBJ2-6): SQTIHQWPATLVQPVGSPLSLECTVEGTSNPNLYWYRQAAGRGLQLLFYSVGIGQISSEVPQNLSASRPQDRQFILSSKKLLLSDSGFYLCAWNMDPSGANVLTFGAGSRLTVL.

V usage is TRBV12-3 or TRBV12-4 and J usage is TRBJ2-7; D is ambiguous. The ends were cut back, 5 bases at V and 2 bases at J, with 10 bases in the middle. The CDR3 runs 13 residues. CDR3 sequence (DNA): TGTGCCAGCAGTCGCGCAGCTACCTACGAGCAGTACTTC. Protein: CASSRAATYEQYF.

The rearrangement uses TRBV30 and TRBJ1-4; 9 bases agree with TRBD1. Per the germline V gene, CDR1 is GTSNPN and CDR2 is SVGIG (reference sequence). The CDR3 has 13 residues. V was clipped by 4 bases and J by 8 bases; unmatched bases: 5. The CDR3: CAWNRQGGEKLFF. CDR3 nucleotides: TGTGCCTGGAATCGACAGGGGGGAGAAAAACTGTTTTTT.

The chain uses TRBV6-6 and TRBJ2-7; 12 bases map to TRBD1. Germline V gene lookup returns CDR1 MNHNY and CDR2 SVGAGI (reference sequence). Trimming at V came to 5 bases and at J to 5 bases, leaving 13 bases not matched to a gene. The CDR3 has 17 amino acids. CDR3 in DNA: TGTGCCAGCAGTCACCGGGACAGGGGGCCCGCGGTCAACGAGCAGTACTTC. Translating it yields CASSHRDRGPAVNEQYF.

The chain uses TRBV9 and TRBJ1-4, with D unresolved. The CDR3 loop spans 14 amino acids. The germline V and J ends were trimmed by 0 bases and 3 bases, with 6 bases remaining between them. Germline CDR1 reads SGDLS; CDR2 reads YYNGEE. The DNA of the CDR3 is TGTGCCAGCAGCGTAGGAGTGGCTAATGAAAAACTGTTTTTT. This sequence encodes CASSVGVANEKLFF. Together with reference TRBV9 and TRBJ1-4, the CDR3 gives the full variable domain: DSGVTQTPKHLITATGQRVTLRCSPRSGDLSVYWYQQSLDQGLQFLIQYYNGEERAKGNILERFSAQQFPDLHSELNLSSLELGDSALYFCASSVGVANEKLFFGSGTQLSVL.

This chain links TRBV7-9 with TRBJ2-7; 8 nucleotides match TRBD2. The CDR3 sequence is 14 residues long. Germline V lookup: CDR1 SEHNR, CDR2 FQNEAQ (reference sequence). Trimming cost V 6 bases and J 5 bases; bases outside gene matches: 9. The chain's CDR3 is CASSPVSGGHEQYF. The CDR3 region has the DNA TGTGCCAGCAGTCCTGTTTCGGGGGGGCACGAGCAGTACTTC.

For the CDR3, the DNA is TGCGCCAGCAGCCCGAGAGTAGTCTCCCGCGACCTGGGTGAGACCCAGTACTTC. Translation gives CASSPRVVSRDLGETQYF. The genes are TRBV5-1 and TRBJ2-5; D uncertain. The CDR3 has 18 residues. V lost 4 bases, J lost 5 bases, and 27 bases lay in between. The germline CDR1 and CDR2 sequences are SGHRS and YFSETQ.

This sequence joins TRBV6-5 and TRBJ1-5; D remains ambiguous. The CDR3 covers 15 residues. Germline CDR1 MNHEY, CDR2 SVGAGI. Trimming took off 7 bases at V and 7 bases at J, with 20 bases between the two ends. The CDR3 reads CASTKESPGYQPQHF. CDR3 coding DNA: TGTGCCAGCACCAAAGAGAGTCCGGGGTACCAGCCCCAGCATTTT.

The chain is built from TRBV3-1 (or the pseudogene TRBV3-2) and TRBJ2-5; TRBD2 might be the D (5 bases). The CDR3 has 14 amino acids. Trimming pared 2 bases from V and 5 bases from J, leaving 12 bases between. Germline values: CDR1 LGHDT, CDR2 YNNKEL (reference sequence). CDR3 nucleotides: TGTGCCAGCAGCCAATCTTGGGAGCGGGAGACCCAGTACTTC. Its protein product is CASSQSWERETQYF.

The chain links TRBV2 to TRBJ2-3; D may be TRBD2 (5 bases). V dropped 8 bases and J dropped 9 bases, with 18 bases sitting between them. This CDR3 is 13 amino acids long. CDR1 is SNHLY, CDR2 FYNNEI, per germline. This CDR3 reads CASLSSGGATQYF. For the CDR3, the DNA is TGTGCCAGCTTGTCGAGCGGCGGTGCGACGCAGTATTTT.

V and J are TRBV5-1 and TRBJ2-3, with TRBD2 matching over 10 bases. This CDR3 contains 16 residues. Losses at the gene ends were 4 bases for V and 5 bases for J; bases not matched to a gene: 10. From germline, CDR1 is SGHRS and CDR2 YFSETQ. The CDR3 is CASSPSLAGVGDTQYF. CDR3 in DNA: TGCGCCAGCAGCCCGAGCCTAGCGGGGGTGGGAGATACGCAGTATTTT.

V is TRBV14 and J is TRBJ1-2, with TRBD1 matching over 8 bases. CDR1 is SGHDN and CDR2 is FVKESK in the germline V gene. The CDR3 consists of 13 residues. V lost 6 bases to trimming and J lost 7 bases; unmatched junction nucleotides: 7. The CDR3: CASRAGQGGGYTF. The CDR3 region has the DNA TGTGCCAGCAGGGCCGGACAGGGTGGTGGCTACACCTTC.

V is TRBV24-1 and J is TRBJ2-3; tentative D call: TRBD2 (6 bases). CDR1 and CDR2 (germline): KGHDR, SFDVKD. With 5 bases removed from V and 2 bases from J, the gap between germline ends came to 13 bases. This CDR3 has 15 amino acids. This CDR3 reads CATSVIGEATDTQYF. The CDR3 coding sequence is TGTGCCACCAGTGTTATCGGGGAGGCCACAGATACGCAGTATTTT.

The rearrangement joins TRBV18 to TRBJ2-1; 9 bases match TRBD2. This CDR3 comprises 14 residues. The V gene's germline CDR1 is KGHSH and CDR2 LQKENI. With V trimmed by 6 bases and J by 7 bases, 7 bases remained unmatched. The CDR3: CASSPAGGWNEQFF. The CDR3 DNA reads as TGTGCCAGCTCGCCAGCGGGGGGATGGAATGAGCAGTTCTTC.

CDR3 residues: CASRHPGDQAKNIQYF. The CDR3, as DNA: TGTGCCAGCAGGCATCCTGGGGACCAAGCCAAAAACATTCAGTACTTC. The V call is TRBV7-2, the J call TRBJ2-4; D may be TRBD1 or TRBD2 (5 bases each). This CDR3 is built from 16 residues. V was cut by 6 bases and J by 0 bases, with 15 bases left in between. CDR1 is SGHTA and CDR2 is FQGNSA in the germline V gene. Full variable domain (outside the CDR3, taken from reference TRBV7-2 and TRBJ2-4): GAGVSQSPSNKVTEKGKDVELRCDPISGHTALYWYRQSLGQGLEFLIYFQGNSAPDKSGLPSDRFSAERTGGSVSTLTIQRTQQEDSAVYLCASRHPGDQAKNIQYFGAGTRLSVL.

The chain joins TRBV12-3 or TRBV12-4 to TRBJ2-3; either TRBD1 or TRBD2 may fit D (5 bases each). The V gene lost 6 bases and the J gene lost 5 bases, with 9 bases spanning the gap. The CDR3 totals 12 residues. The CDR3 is CASSRDGDTQYF. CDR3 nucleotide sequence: TGTGCCAGCAGCCGGGACGGAGATACGCAGTATTTT.

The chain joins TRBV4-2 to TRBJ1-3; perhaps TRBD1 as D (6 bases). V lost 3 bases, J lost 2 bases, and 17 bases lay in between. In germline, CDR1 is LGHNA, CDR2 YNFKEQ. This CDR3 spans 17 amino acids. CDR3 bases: TGTGCCAGCAGCCAGGCTAGGGGGGGGACAACTGGAAACACCATATATTTT. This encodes CASSQARGGTTGNTIYF.

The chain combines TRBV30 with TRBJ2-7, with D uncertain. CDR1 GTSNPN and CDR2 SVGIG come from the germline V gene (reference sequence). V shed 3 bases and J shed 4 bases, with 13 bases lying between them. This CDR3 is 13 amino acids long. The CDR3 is CAWRFGLGYEQYF. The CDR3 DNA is TGTGCCTGGAGGTTTGGGCTGGGATACGAGCAGTACTTC.